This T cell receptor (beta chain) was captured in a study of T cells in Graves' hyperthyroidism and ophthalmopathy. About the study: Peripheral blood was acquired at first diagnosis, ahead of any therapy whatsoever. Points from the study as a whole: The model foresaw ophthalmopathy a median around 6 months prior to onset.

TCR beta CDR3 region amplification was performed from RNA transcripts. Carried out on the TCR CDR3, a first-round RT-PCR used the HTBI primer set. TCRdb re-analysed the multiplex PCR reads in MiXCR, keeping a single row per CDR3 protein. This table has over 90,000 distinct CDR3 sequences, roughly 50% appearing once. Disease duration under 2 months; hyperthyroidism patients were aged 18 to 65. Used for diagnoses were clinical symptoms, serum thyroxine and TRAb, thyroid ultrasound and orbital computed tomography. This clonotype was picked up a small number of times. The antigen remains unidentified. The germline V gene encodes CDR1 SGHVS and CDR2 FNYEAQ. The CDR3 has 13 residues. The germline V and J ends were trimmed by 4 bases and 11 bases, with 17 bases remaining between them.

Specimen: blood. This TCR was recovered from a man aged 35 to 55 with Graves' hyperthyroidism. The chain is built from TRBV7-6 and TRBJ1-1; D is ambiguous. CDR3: CASSYWTGTVAFF. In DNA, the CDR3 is TGTGCCAGCAGCTACTGGACGGGAACCGTGGCTTTCTTT. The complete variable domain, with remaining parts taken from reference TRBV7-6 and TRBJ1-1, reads GAGVSQSPRYKVTKRGQDVALRCDPISGHVSLYWYRQALGQGPEFLTYFNYEAQQDKSGLPNDRFSAERPEGSISTLTIQRTEQRDSAMYRCASSYWTGTVAFFGQGTRLTVV.